The rows below give T cell receptor beta chains drawn from one sample of a study of chemoradiotherapy in HPV16-positive cancers. Profiled with immunoSEQ multiplex PCR; TCRdb holds only in-frame clones, not every one. The sample consists of 25,000 to 35,000 clones, 90% to 95% of them appearing once. Sequencing was performed on blood, taken from a patient who underwent chemoradiotherapy. Every receptor here comes from a human donor with HPV-associated anogenital cancer. Each CDR3 is given with its conserved first and last residue. The D gene is left open where the match is weak. The size field is filled for only some rows; it gives once, few, many or a size class.

V gene	CDR3 length	D gene	clone size	J gene	CDR3 DNA	CDR3 protein
TRBV4-1	20	TRBD2	-	TRBJ2-7	TGCGCCAGCAGCCAAGGTACGGGGGGAGCGGGGGGTGAATGTTCCTACGAGCAGTACTTC	CASSQGTGGAGGECSYEQYF
TRBV7-3	15	TRBD1	few	TRBJ2-1	TGTGCCAGCAGTGACCGGGACAGGGTCCTCAATGAGCAGTTCTTC	CASSDRDRVLNEQFF
TRBV10-3	12	-	-	TRBJ2-7	TGTGCCATCAGCAACAGATCCTACGAGCAGTACTTC	CAISNRSYEQYF
TRBV11-3	13	-	-	TRBJ1-1	TGTGCCAGCAGCTTTTCGGTAAACACTGAAGCTTTCTTT	CASSFSVNTEAFF
TRBV6-4	13	TRBD2	once	TRBJ2-3	TGTGCCAGCAGTGAGCTAGCGGGGAATACGCAGTATTTT	CASSELAGNTQYF
TRBV5-1	15	TRBD1	once	TRBJ1-1	TGCGCCAGCAGTTCTTACGACAGGGGGAACACTGAAGCTTTCTTT	CASSSYDRGNTEAFF
TRBV6-4	16	TRBD1	-	TRBJ1-2	TGTGCCAGCAGTGGGACCGGGACAGGGTCGTTGGATGGCTACACCTTC	CASSGTGTGSLDGYTF
TRBV7-2	13	-	-	TRBJ2-1	TGTGCCAGCAGCAATGGGGGGCCAAATGAGCAGTTCTTC	CASSNGGPNEQFF
TRBV30	15	-	-	TRBJ2-1	TGTGCCTGGAGTGGAGATTGGGGGAAAAACAATGAGCAGTTCTTC	CAWSGDWGKNNEQFF
TRBV5-1	15	-	few	TRBJ2-5	TGCGCCAGCAGCTTGACGGGGGCGAGATCGGAGACCCAGTACTTC	CASSLTGARSETQYF
TRBV10-3	13	-	-	TRBJ1-2	TGTGCCATCAGTGAGTCGGCCAATAATGGCTACACCTTC	CAISESANNGYTF
TRBV7-8	15	-	-	TRBJ2-2	TGTGCCAGCAGCTTAGGCCAGAGCTACACCGGGGAGCTGTTTTTT	CASSLGQSYTGELFF
TRBV6-4	15	-	few	TRBJ2-1	TGTGCCAGCAGTGGCTCGCCGGAGGGCTTCGATGAGCAGTTCTTC	CASSGSPEGFDEQFF
TRBV28	17	TRBD1	-	TRBJ1-3	TGTGCCAGCAGTTTATATGGGACAGGGTTCTCTGGAAACACCATATATTTT	CASSLYGTGFSGNTIYF
TRBV30	12	-	-	TRBJ1-2	TGTGCCTCCTTGGGAGCTAACTATGGCTACACCTTC	CASLGANYGYTF
TRBV5-1	15	-	-	TRBJ2-6	TGCGCCAGCAGTTTTGGCAGCTCTGGGGCCAACGTCCTGACTTTC	CASSFGSSGANVLTF
TRBV5-1	14	-	-	TRBJ1-4	TGCGCCAGCGGCCCGGGACGGACTAATGAAAAACTGTTTTTT	CASGPGRTNEKLFF
TRBV29-1	13	-	-	TRBJ2-5	TGCAGCGGCGAAGGCGGGGTCTGGGAGACCCAGTACTTC	CSGEGGVWETQYF
TRBV7-9	13	-	-	TRBJ1-2	TGTGCCAGCAGCTTAGGCATTTCCTATGGCTACACCTTC	CASSLGISYGYTF
TRBV2	16	-	once	TRBJ1-3	TGTGCCAGCAGAGTCCCGGGACACTACTCTGGAAACACCATATATTTT	CASRVPGHYSGNTIYF
TRBV5-1	14	-	-	TRBJ2-7	TGCGCCAGCAGCCCCGGGGCAAGGGCCAACGAGCAGTACTTC	CASSPGARANEQYF
TRBV10-3	14	TRBD2	-	TRBJ2-7	TGTGCCATCGGGGAGGGATTAAGGTCCTACGAGCAGTACTTC	CAIGEGLRSYEQYF
TRBV7-2	14	-	-	TRBJ1-2	TGTGCCAGCAGCGCCCGGACTGGGGACTATGGCTACACCTTC	CASSARTGDYGYTF
TRBV7-9	17	TRBD1	-	TRBJ2-3	TGTGCCAGCAGCCCCGGGACAGGGGGGTTTAGTGCAGATACGCAGTATTTT	CASSPGTGGFSADTQYF
TRBV2	13	-	-	TRBJ2-1	TGTGCCAGCATCTCCCCCAGTAGTAGTGAGCAGTTCTTC	CASISPSSSEQFF
TRBV11-2	16	-	-	TRBJ2-5	TGTGCCAGCAGCTTAGATCATTGGGCTGTTCAAGAGACCCAGTACTTC	CASSLDHWAVQETQYF
TRBV18	14	TRBD1	-	TRBJ1-1	TGTGCCAGCTCTAACCAGGGGGTGAACACTGAAGCTTTCTTT	CASSNQGVNTEAFF
TRBV6-5	15	TRBD1	-	TRBJ1-2	TGTGCCAGCGGGAGCGACAGGGGTTGGGTCTATGGCTACACCTTC	CASGSDRGWVYGYTF
TRBV9	14	TRBD1	-	TRBJ2-5	TGTGCCAGCAGCGGCGGGGACAGGGGTGAGACCCAGTACTTC	CASSGGDRGETQYF
TRBV18	15	-	-	TRBJ2-5	TGTGCCAGCTCACCACTCATTGGAGGCAAAGAGACCCAGTACTTC	CASSPLIGGKETQYF
TRBV23-1	11	-	once	TRBJ1-2	TGCGCCAGCGAGGCGGCTTATGGCTACACCTTC	CASEAAYGYTF
TRBV6-6	12	-	-	TRBJ2-7	TGTGCCAGCAGTACAGGCGGGGACGAGCAGTACTTC	CASSTGGDEQYF
TRBV7-8	16	-	-	TRBJ1-2	TGTGCCAGCAGCTCACAGGGCCGGGCTACTAACTATGGCTACACCTTC	CASSSQGRATNYGYTF
TRBV6-6	14	-	-	TRBJ2-5	TGTGCCAGCAGTTACTCTGGCAGACAAGAGACCCAGTACTTC	CASSYSGRQETQYF
TRBV14	14	TRBD1	-	TRBJ2-5	TGTGCCAGCAGCCAATTACAGGGGCACGAGACCCAGTACTTC	CASSQLQGHETQYF
TRBV4-1	15	-	-	TRBJ1-1	TGCGCCAGCAGCCAAGTCGGACGGGGGGACACTGAAGCTTTCTTT	CASSQVGRGDTEAFF
TRBV27	14	-	once	TRBJ1-5	TGTGCCAGCAGTTTATCTGGGGGGATGCAGCCCCAGCATTTT	CASSLSGGMQPQHF
TRBV19	15	-	-	TRBJ1-5	TGTGCCAGTAGTATAGCGACAGGTTACAATCAGCCCCAGCATTTT	CASSIATGYNQPQHF
TRBV28	16	TRBD1	-	TRBJ2-1	TGTGCCAGCCACAACAGGGGGGCGAGCTCCTACAATGAGCAGTTCTTC	CASHNRGASSYNEQFF
TRBV5-1	16	TRBD2	-	TRBJ2-5	TGCGCCAGCAGCCTGGGGGGGACTATACGCCAAGAGACCCAGTACTTC	CASSLGGTIRQETQYF
TRBV28	13	-	-	TRBJ2-1	TGTGCCAGCAGTTTGGGCAGGCACAATGAGCAGTTCTTC	CASSLGRHNEQFF
TRBV6-6	15	-	-	TRBJ2-7	TGTGCCAGCAGTTACTCAGCAGGGTCTGCCTACGAGCAGTACTTC	CASSYSAGSAYEQYF
TRBV28	15	TRBD1	-	TRBJ2-3	TGTGCCAGCGCCCCCTGGGGGCAGGGGGCAAATACGCAGTATTTT	CASAPWGQGANTQYF
TRBV5-1	16	TRBD2	-	TRBJ2-1	TGCGCCAGCAGCTTACAGTCACTAGCGATATACAATGAGCAGTTCTTC	CASSLQSLAIYNEQFF
TRBV7-9	13	-	-	TRBJ2-5	TGTGCCAGCAGCTTCGGTCCAACGGAGACCCAGTACTTC	CASSFGPTETQYF
TRBV7-2	17	-	-	TRBJ2-7	TGTGCCAGCAGCTTAGTGTCTCTCGGCATGGGCTCCTACGAGCAGTACTTC	CASSLVSLGMGSYEQYF